This TCR beta chain was retrieved from a study of beta chain features in type 1 diabetes. Overall study: 107,917,701 sorted cells were examined across all samples. Study outcomes and limitations: Lower insertion and higher deletion counts appeared at VDJ junctions in type 1 diabetes patients. When Type 1 diabetes patients were examined, their TCRB CDR3s proved moderately but significantly shorter in all four CD4+ subsets.

The entirety of the isolated RNA underwent reverse transcription, so expressed TCRB transcripts were sequenced. TCRdb's copy holds only in-frame clones and misses some; the assay was immunoSEQ multiplex PCR. Of about 740,000 clones in the sample, 10% to 15% were seen once. This clone was observed a handful of times. Its antigen is unidentified. V dropped 5 bases and J dropped 10 bases, with 12 bases sitting between them. CDR1 is SGHTA and CDR2 is FQGNSA in the germline V gene. CDR3 length: 12 residues. J is TRBJ2-1 and V is TRBV7-2, with a possible D match to TRBD2 (5 bases). Input material: naive CD4+ T cells from blood. This receptor was obtained from a man between 18 and 29 years old with type 1 diabetes. CDR3 nucleotides: TGTGCCAGCAGCCATGGAGGAAGGGAGCAGTTCTTC. Protein product: CASSHGGREQFF.